These 12 T cell receptor beta chains came from one sample sequenced in a study of shared clonotypes between healthy human individuals. Sequencing used immunoSEQ multiplex PCR; TCRdb keeps in-frame clones, though not all of them. Among about 1.5 million clones listed, approximately 98% were seen once. The sequencing input was naive CD4+ T cells sorted from blood. The subset here: CD45RA+ positively selected. The receptors derive from a man younger than 40 in good health.

J is TRBJ2-1 and V is TRBV4-3, with TRBD1 as a possible D gene (5 bases). V was clipped by 0 bases and J by 0 bases, with 12 bases between them. Germline loops: CDR1 LGHNA, CDR2 YSLEER. This CDR3 is built from 17 residues. The CDR3 spells CASSQDPGHSSYNEQFF. CDR3 DNA sequence: TGCGCCAGCAGCCAAGATCCTGGACACAGCTCCTACAATGAGCAGTTCTTC.

The chain joins TRBV4-2 to TRBJ2-3; the match to TRBD2 covers 9 bases. Trimming at V came to 6 bases and at J to 0 bases, leaving 4 bases not matched to a gene. The CDR3 consists of 15 residues. CDR1 is LGHNA, CDR2 YNFKEQ, per germline. The CDR3 spells CASRLAGMSTDTQYF. CDR3 nucleotides: TGTGCCAGCAGGCTAGCGGGGATGAGCACAGATACGCAGTATTTT.

The chain recombines TRBV2 with TRBJ2-1; the D is unclear. Germline CDR1 is SNHLY and CDR2 is FYNNEI. Trimming shortened V by 3 bases and J by 6 bases, and 18 bases separated the two germline ends. The CDR3 is 16 amino acids. In nucleotides, the CDR3 is TGTGCCAGCAGTGAGAATCTCCGGAGCCGCCCCAATGAGCAGTTCTTC. Amino acids: CASSENLRSRPNEQFF.

The chain joins TRBV7-6 to TRBJ2-7; 9 positions agree with TRBD1. Germline CDR1 is SGHVS and CDR2 is FNYEAQ. The junction had 22 bases not matched to a gene; V was cut back by 5 bases and J by 2 bases. This CDR3 has 20 amino acids. In DNA, the CDR3 is TGTGCCAGCAGCCCATGGACCGGACAGGGGCCTTGCGTACCAACCTACGAGCAGTACTTC. As protein: CASSPWTGQGPCVPTYEQYF.

Concerning this clone: This same CDR3 is encoded by further DNA sequences in the sample. The CDR3 protein is CASSPRTGSYNEQFF. Here the CDR3 DNA reads TGTGCCAGCTCACCACGGACAGGCTCCTACAATGAGCAGTTCTTC. The V call is TRBV18, the J call TRBJ2-1; TRBD1 matches at 7 bases. The CDR3 covers 15 residues. With V trimmed by 1 base and J by 0 bases, 0 bases remained unmatched. Germline lookup yields CDR1 KGHSH and CDR2 LQKENI.

This chain links TRBV2 with TRBJ1-2; 7 bases fit TRBD1. V was pared by 6 bases and J by 4 bases, with 2 bases of the junction left unmatched. Germline V gene data show CDR1 as SNHLY and CDR2 as FYNNEI. This CDR3 spans 12 amino acids. The DNA of the CDR3 is TGTGCCAGCAGGAGGACAGGCTATGGCTACACCTTC. Protein product: CASRRTGYGYTF.

This clone occurred once. The chain joins TRBV6-5 to TRBJ1-5; TRBD1 is a possible D gene (6 bases). The CDR3 loop spans 14 amino acids. Germline V lookup: CDR1 MNHEY, CDR2 SVGAGI. Trimming left V 6 bases short and J 2 bases short, with 11 bases between. CDR3 DNA: TGTGCCAGCAGAGGCCGGACAGGCAATCAGCCCCAGCATTTT. Residues: CASRGRTGNQPQHF.

In its sample, this clone was seen once. The rearrangement joins TRBV13 to TRBJ2-7; perhaps TRBD1 as D (5 bases). This CDR3 has 15 amino acids. The germline CDR1 and CDR2 sequences are PRHDT and FYEKMQ (reference sequence). V shed 0 bases and J shed 4 bases, with 13 bases lying between them. The DNA for the CDR3 is TGTGCCAGCAGCTTAGGCAAGGGGTGGTTATACGAGCAGTACTTC. Encoded protein: CASSLGKGWLYEQYF.

This clone has just one count. This rearrangement joins TRBV11-2 to TRBJ1-2; D gene unclear. CDR1 is SGHAT, CDR2 FQNNGV, per germline. CDR3 length equals 12 residues. Trimming stripped 4 bases from V and 9 bases from J, with 12 bases between. CDR3 nucleotides: TGTGCCAGCAGCTCAGGCCGCTCCAGCTACACCTTC. Translated, it gives CASSSGRSSYTF.

A note on this clone: Other nucleotide sequences in the sample specify the same CDR3. The rearrangement joins TRBV28 to TRBJ1-5, with D tentatively TRBD1 (5 bases). Germline V lookup: CDR1 MDHEN, CDR2 SYDVKM. The V and J ends lost 2 bases and 1 base respectively, with 9 bases between them. This CDR3 has 15 residues. The DNA of the CDR3 is TGTGCCAGCAGTTTAGGGGGGGGGAGCAATCAGCCCCAGCATTTT. It yields the protein CASSLGGGSNQPQHF. The full variable domain, with the rest looked up from reference TRBV28 and TRBJ1-5, is DVKVTQSSRYLVKRTGEKVFLECVQDMDHENMFWYRQDPGLGLRLIYFSYDVKMKEKGDIPEGYSVSREKKERFSLILESASTNQTSMYLCASSLGGGSNQPQHFGDGTRLSIL.

J is TRBJ2-7 and V is TRBV7-8; the D call may be TRBD1 or TRBD2 (6 bases each). Germline V CDR1 and CDR2: SGHVS, FQNEAQ. V lost 8 bases to trimming and J lost 1 base, with 9 bases between them. The CDR3 length is 12 residues. The CDR3 loop reads CASVGGSYEQYF. The CDR3 DNA sequence: TGTGCCAGCGTAGGGGGGTCCTACGAGCAGTACTTC. Full variable domain (rest looked up from reference TRBV7-8 and TRBJ2-7): GAGVSQSPRYKVAKRGQDVALRCDPISGHVSLFWYQQALGQGPEFLTYFQNEAQLDKSGLPSDRFFAERPEGSVSTLKIQRTQQEDSAVYLCASVGGSYEQYFGPGTRLTVT.

The genes are TRBV4-1 and TRBJ1-4; no definite D call. Trimming pared 3 bases from V and 8 bases from J, leaving 16 bases between. CDR1 and CDR2 (germline): MGHRA, YSYEKL. CDR3 length equals 15 residues. The CDR3 region has the DNA TGCGCCAGCAGCCAGCTGGGAGTCTCGATGGAAAAACTGTTTTTT. Translation: CASSQLGVSMEKLFF.